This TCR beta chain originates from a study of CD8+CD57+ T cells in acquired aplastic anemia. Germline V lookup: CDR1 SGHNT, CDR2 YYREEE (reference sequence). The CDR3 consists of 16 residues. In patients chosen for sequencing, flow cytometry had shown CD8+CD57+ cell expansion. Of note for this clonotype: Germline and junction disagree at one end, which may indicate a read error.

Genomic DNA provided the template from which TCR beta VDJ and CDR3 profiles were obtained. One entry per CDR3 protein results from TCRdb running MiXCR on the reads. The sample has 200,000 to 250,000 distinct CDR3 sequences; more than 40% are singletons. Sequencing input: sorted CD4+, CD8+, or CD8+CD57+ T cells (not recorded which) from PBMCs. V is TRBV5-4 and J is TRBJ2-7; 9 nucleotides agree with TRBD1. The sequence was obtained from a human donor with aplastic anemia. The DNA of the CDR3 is TGTGCCGGCAGCTTCACCGGGACAGGGAGGTCCTACGAGCAGTACTTC. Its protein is CAGSFTGTGRSYEQYF.